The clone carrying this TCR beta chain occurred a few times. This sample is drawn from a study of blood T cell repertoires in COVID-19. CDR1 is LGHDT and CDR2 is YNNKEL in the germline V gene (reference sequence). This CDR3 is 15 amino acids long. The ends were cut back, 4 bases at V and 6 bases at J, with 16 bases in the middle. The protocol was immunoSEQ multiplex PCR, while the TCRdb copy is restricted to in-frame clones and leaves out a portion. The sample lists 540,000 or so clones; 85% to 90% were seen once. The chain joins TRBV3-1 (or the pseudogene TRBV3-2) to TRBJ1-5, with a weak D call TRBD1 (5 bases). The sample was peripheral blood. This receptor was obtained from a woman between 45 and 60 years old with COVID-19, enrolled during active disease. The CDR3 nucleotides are TGTGCCAGCAGCCCCTCGGGCAGGGAAGGTCAGCCCCAGCATTTT. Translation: CASSPSGREGQPQHF.